These T cell receptor beta chains were read from a single sample in a study of a mutant IDH1 vaccine in newly diagnosed glioma. No cognate antigen is known for these TCRs. Profiled with immunoSEQ multiplex PCR; TCRdb holds only in-frame clones, not every one. The sample contains 100,000 to 150,000 clones, just under 80% of which appear only once. The specimen comprised PBMCs, sampled from a glioma patient whose treatment included an IDH1 peptide vaccine. The source of these receptors is a man in his forties or fifties with glioma. Both conserved end residues are part of each CDR3. A D gene is named only where the DNA matches it firmly. Not all rows give a size; the values are once, few, many and, for expanded clones, a class.

d_call: NA; clone_size: NA; v_call: TRBV6-6; j_call: TRBJ2-3; cdr3_aa: CASSFRDSTDTQYF; cdr3_nt: TGTGCCAGCAGTTTCCGGGACTCCACAGATACGCAGTATTTT
d_call: NA; clone_size: NA; v_call: TRBV15; j_call: TRBJ2-1; cdr3_aa: CATSREQGAYNEQFF; cdr3_nt: TGTGCCACCAGCAGAGAGCAGGGAGCCTACAATGAGCAGTTCTTC
d_call: NA; clone_size: NA; v_call: TRBV19; j_call: TRBJ1-5; cdr3_aa: CASSIPGTSNQPQHF; cdr3_nt: TGTGCCAGTAGTATTCCCGGGACAAGCAATCAGCCCCAGCATTTT
d_call: NA; clone_size: NA; v_call: TRBV6-1; j_call: TRBJ1-2; cdr3_aa: CASLPDSLANYGYTF; cdr3_nt: TGTGCCAGCTTACCCGACAGCTTAGCTAACTATGGCTACACCTTC
d_call: NA; clone_size: NA; v_call: TRBV25-1; j_call: TRBJ2-7; cdr3_aa: CASSDRYEQYF; cdr3_nt: TGTGCCAGCAGTGACAGGTACGAGCAGTACTTC
d_call: TRBD1; clone_size: NA; v_call: TRBV5-1; j_call: TRBJ2-1; cdr3_aa: CASSDRDRSYNEQFF; cdr3_nt: TGCGCCAGCAGCGACCGGGACAGATCCTACAATGAGCAGTTCTTC
d_call: NA; clone_size: NA; v_call: TRBV27; j_call: TRBJ1-5; cdr3_aa: CASSLKGTVKPQHF; cdr3_nt: TGTGCCAGCAGTTTAAAAGGAACAGTCAAGCCCCAGCATTTT
d_call: NA; clone_size: NA; v_call: TRBV19; j_call: TRBJ2-6; cdr3_aa: CASKTEISGANVLTF; cdr3_nt: TGTGCCAGTAAGACGGAAATCTCTGGGGCCAACGTCCTGACTTTC
d_call: TRBD1; clone_size: NA; v_call: TRBV5-6; j_call: TRBJ2-6; cdr3_aa: CASSLEQGGTGANVLTF; cdr3_nt: TGTGCCAGCAGCTTGGAACAGGGGGGCACTGGGGCCAACGTCCTGACTTTC
d_call: TRBD2; clone_size: NA; v_call: TRBV5-1; j_call: TRBJ2-3; cdr3_aa: CASSLELAGAHLTDTQYF; cdr3_nt: TGCGCCAGCAGCTTGGAGCTAGCGGGAGCCCACCTCACAGATACGCAGTATTTT
d_call: NA; clone_size: NA; v_call: TRBV6-1; j_call: TRBJ1-3; cdr3_aa: CASSGGASGNTIYF; cdr3_nt: TGTGCCAGCAGTGGGGGGGCCTCTGGAAACACCATATATTTT
d_call: NA; clone_size: few; v_call: TRBV11-2; j_call: TRBJ2-1; cdr3_aa: CASSGLADAYNEQFF; cdr3_nt: TGTGCCAGCAGCGGCTTAGCGGATGCCTACAATGAGCAGTTCTTC